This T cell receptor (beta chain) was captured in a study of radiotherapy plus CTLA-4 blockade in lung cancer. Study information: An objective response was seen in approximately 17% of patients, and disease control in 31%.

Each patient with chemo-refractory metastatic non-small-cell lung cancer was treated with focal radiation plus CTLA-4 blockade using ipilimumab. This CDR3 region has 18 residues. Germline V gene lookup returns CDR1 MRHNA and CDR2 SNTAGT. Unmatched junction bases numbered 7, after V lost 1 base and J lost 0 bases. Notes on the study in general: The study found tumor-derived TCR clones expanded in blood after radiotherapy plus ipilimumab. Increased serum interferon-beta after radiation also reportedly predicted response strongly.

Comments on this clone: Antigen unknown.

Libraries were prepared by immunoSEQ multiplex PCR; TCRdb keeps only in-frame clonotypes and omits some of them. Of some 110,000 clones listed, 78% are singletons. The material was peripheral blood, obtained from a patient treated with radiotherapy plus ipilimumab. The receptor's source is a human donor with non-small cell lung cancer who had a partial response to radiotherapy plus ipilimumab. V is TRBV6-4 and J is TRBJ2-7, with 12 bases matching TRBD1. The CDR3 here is CASSDFGLGQGASYEQYV. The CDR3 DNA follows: TGTGCCAGCAGTGACTTTGGGTTGGGACAGGGGGCCTCCTACGAGCAGTACGTC.